This paragraph covers one T cell receptor (beta chain) sequence. Its antigen is undetermined. This specimen belongs to a study of metastatic and nonmetastatic thyroid tumors. Looking at the study overall: A comparison of repertoires was made across blood and tumor or nodule tissue from malignant and benign thyroid patients.

Study-level points and caveats: Significantly greater TCR beta diversity was reportedly found in malignant thyroid tumors than in benign nodules (in blood and tumor).

Original methodology: Differences in CDR3 between clinicopathological groups were drawn on to build a classifier intended to discriminate distant-metastatic papillary thyroid cancer patients. MiXCR was used by TCRdb to re-call the PCR reads. TCRdb, rather than the study authors, made the V and J calls. The sample includes around 4,000 clones, about 31% of them seen just once. Every patient was untreated before thyroid surgery. Sequencing was performed on adjacent normal tissue. The TCR originated in a female donor with papillary thyroid cancer or a benign thyroid nodule (not recorded which). Some clones in this sample may be carry-over from other donors' samples.

CDR3 amino acids: CASSSTPDRGDGYTF. In DNA form, the CDR3 reads TGTGCCAGCAGCTCAACCCCGGACAGGGGGGATGGCTACACCTTC. This chain connects TRBV7-9 to TRBJ1-2, with 10 nucleotides matching TRBD1. This CDR3 is built from 15 residues. Germline assignment: CDR1 SEHNR and CDR2 FQNEAQ (reference sequence). V lost 4 bases, J lost 6 bases, and 8 bases stayed unmatched.